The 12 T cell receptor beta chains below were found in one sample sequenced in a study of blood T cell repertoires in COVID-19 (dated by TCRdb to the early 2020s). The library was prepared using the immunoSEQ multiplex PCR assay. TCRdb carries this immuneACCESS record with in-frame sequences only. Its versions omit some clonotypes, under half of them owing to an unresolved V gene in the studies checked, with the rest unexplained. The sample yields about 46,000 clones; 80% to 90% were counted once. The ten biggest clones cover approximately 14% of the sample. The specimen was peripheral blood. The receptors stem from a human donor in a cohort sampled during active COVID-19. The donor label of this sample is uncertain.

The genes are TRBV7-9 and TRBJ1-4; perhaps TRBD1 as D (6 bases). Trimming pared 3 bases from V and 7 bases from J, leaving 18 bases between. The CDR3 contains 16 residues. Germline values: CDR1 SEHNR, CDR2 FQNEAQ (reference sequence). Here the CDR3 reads CASSFGGGGSVEKLFF. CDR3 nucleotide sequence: TGTGCCAGCAGCTTTGGGGGCGGGGGATCGGTTGAAAAACTGTTTTTT.

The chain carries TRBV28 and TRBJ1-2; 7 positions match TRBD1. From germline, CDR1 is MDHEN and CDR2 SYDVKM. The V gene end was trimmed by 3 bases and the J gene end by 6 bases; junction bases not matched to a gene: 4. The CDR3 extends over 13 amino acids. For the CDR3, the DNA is TGTGCCAGCAGTTTTCGACAGGGTAATGGCTACACCTTC. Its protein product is CASSFRQGNGYTF.

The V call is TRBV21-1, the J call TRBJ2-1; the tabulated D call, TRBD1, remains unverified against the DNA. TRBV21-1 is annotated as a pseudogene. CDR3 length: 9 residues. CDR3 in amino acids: CAGDRDKFF. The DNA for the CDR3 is TGTGCCGGCGACAGGGACAAGTTCTTC.

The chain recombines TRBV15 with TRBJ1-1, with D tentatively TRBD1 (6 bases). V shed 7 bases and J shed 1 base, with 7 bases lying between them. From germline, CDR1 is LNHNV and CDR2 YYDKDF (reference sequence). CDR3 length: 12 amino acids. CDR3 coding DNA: TGTGCCACCAAGGGACAGAACACTGAAGCTTTCTTT. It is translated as CATKGQNTEAFF.

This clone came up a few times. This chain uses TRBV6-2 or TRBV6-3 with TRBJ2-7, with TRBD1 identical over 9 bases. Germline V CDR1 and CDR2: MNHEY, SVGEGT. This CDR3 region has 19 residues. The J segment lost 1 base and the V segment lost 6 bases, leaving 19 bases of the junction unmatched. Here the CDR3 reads CASSHLPGQGTTLSYEQYF. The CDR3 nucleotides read TGTGCCAGCAGCCACTTGCCCGGACAGGGGACGACCTTGTCCTACGAGCAGTACTTC.

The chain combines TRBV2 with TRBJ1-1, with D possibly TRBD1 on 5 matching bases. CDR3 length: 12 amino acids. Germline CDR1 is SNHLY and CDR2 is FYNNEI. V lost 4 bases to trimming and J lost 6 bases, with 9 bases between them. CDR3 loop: CASSGVGAEAFF. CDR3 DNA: TGTGCCAGCAGTGGGGTAGGGGCTGAAGCTTTCTTT.

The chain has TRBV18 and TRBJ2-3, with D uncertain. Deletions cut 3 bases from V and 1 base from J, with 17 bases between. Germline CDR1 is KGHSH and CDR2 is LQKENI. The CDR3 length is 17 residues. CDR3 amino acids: CASSPSTVLGGTDTQYF. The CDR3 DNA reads TGTGCCAGCTCACCTTCGACCGTTCTTGGAGGCACAGATACGCAGTATTTT.

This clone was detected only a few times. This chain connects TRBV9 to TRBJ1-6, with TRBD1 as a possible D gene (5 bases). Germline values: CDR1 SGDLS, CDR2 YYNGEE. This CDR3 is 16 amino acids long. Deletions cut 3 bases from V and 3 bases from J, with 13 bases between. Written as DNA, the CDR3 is TGTGCCAGCAGCGCTCAAGACAGTTTCTATAATTCACCCCTCCACTTT. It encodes CASSAQDSFYNSPLHF.

As DNA, the CDR3 is TGCAGTGCACCGACGGGAGTCGAGCAGTACTTC. It translates to CSAPTGVEQYF. The chain uses TRBV20-1 and TRBJ2-7, with D possibly TRBD2 on 6 matching bases. The CDR3 is made up of 11 amino acids. Germline V CDR1 and CDR2: DFQATT, SNEGSKA (reference sequence). Trimming removed 6 bases from V and 6 bases from J, with 12 bases in between.

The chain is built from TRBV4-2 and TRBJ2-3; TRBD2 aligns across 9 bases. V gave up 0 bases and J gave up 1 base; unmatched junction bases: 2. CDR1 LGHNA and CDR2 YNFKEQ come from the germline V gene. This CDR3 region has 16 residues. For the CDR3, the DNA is TGTGCCAGCAGCCAAGATTGGACTAGCGGCACAGATACGCAGTATTTT. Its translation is CASSQDWTSGTDTQYF.

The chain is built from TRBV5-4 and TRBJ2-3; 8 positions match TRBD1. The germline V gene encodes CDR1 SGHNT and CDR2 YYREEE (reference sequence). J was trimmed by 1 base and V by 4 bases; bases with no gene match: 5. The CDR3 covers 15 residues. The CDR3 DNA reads TGTGCCAGCAGCGGGCCAGGGGGCCGCACAGATACGCAGTATTTT. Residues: CASSGPGGRTDTQYF. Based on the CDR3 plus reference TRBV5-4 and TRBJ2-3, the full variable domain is ETGVTQSPTHLIKTRGQQVTLRCSSQSGHNTVSWYQQALGQGPQFIFQYYREEENGRGNFPPRFSGLQFPNYSSELNVNALELDDSALYLCASSGPGGRTDTQYFGPGTRLTVL.

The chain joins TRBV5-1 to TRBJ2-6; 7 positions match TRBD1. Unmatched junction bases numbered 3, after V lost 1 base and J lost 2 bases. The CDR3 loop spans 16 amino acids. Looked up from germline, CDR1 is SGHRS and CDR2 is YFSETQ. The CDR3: CASSLHGTAGANVLTF. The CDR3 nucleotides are TGCGCCAGCAGCTTGCACGGGACAGCTGGGGCCAACGTCCTGACTTTC.